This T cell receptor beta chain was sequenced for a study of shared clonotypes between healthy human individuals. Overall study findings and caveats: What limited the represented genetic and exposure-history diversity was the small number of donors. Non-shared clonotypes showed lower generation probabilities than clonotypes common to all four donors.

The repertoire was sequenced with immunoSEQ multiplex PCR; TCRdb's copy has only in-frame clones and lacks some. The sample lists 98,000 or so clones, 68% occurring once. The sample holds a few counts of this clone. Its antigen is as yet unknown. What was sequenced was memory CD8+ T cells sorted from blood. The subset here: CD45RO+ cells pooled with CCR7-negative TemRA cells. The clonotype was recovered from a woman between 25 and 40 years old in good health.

In DNA, the CDR3 is TGTGCCAGCAGTTTACGCCCGGGACTTTTAAGCTCCTACAATGAGCAGTTCTTC. It specifies CASSLRPGLLSSYNEQFF. The chain is built from TRBV27 and TRBJ2-1; perhaps TRBD2 as D (6 bases). The CDR3 extends over 18 amino acids. CDR1 is MNHEY and CDR2 is SMNVEV in the germline V gene (reference sequence). Trimming cost V 2 bases and J 0 bases, with 17 bases left between them.